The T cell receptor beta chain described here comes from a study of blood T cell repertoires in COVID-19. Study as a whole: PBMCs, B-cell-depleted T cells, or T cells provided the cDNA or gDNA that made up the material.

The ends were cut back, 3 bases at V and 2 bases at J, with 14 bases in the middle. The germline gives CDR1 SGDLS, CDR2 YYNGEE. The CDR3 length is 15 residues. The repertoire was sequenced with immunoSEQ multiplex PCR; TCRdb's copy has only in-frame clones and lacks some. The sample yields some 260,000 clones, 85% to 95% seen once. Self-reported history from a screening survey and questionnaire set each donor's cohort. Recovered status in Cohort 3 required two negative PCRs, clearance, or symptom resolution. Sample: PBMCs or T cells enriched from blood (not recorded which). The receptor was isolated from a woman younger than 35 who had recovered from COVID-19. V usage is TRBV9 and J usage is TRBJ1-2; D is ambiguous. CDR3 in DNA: TGTGCCAGCAGCGCCCAGGTGAACAGCAACTATGGCTACACCTTC. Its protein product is CASSAQVNSNYGYTF.